The present entry profiles one T cell receptor beta chain with its context. These data come from a study of T cells expressing NK-cell markers. This CDR3 is built from 14 residues. CDR1 and CDR2 from the germline V gene are MGHDK and SYGVNS. No DNA is given; TCRdb re-called the 5' RACE reads and lists each CDR3 protein once. The sample's table shows 300,000 to 500,000 distinct CDR3 sequences. The TCR comes from a woman between 50 and 59 years old in good health. The genes are TRBV25-1 and TRBJ2-1; TCRdb's D gene call, TRBD1, goes unchecked for lack of DNA. Sequenced sample: blood T cells: a sorted CD56 or NKG2C T cell subset, CD4+ or CD8+ T cells, or bulk PBMC T cells (not recorded which). The CDR3 sequence: CASSELRSGAVQFF.